The clone carrying this T cell receptor (beta chain) has just a few counts. Its antigen is still unknown. Profiled with immunoSEQ multiplex PCR; TCRdb holds only in-frame clones, not every one. The repertoire holds roughly 16,000 clones, over 75% seen once, with around 28% in the top ten. These data come from a study of T cells in localized non-small cell lung cancer. Study-wide results and caveats: When the top 100 tumor clones were examined, a median 57 of them also appeared in the adjacent lung, which was paired and uninvolved. The study found T cell clonality highest in uninvolved adjacent lung, above tumor. A denser population of T cells in blood accompanied longer overall survival.

The TCR originated in a female donor over 55 with stage III squamous cell lung carcinoma. This sample comprised peripheral blood, obtained before any cancer treatment.

CDR3 amino acids: CASDQGGTNYEQYF. CDR3 coding DNA: TGTGCCAGCGACCAAGGGGGGACCAACTACGAGCAGTACTTC. The chain recombines TRBV6-6 with TRBJ2-7; either TRBD1 or TRBD2 may fit D (6 bases each). Germline CDR1 is MNHNY and CDR2 is SVGAGI (reference sequence). CDR3 length: 14 amino acids. Trimming took 8 bases from V and 3 from J, leaving 17 bases between them.